This T cell receptor (beta chain) was found in a study of Ad26.COV2.S vaccination and SARS-CoV-2 variants. The overall study: Doses of Ad26.COV2.S were injected into muscle once or twice, 56 days apart.

On this clone itself: Its antigen is not identified.

Trimming pared 6 bases from V and 6 bases from J, leaving 11 bases between. CDR3 size: 13 residues. Germline values: CDR1 MNHEY, CDR2 SVGAGI. TCRdb's table, derived via immunoSEQ multiplex PCR, lists solely in-frame clones and lacks some. This sample has 300,000 to 350,000 clones, with about 87% found just once. As to treatment: approximately 18 received Ad26.COV2.S at low or high dose, single or two shots; about 5 received placebo; per-sample allocation not given. Collection of the samples took place on day 63 after the first injection of vaccine or placebo. General study points: Total responses of T cells may have been underestimated by the analyses of TCR breadth and depth.

The chain has TRBV6-5 and TRBJ1-4; D uncertain. This sample comprised peripheral blood, obtained in a trial of Ad26.COV2.S vaccine versus placebo. The TCR comes from a person between 18 and 59 years old who received the Ad26.COV2.S COVID-19 vaccine or a placebo. DNA of the CDR3: TGTGCCAGCAGCTCCGGGAGGGATGAAAAACTGTTTTTT. This encodes CASSSGRDEKLFF.